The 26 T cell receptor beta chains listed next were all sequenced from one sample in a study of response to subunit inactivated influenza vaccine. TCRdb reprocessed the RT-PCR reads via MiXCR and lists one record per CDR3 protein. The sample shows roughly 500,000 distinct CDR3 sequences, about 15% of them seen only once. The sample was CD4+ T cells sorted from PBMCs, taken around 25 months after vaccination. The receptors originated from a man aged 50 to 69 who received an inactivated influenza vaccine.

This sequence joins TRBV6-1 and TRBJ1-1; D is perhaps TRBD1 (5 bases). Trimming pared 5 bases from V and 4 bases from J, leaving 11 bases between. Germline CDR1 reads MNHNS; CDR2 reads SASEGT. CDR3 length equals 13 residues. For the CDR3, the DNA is TGTGCCAGCAGTAGCACAGGTGCCACTGAAGCTTTCTTT. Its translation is CASSSTGATEAFF.

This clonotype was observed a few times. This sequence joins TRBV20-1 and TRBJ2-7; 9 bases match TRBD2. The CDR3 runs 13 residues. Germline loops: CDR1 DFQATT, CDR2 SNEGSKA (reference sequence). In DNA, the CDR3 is TGCAGCCTGCTGGGACTAGCATCCTACGAGCAGTACTTC. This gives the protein CSLLGLASYEQYF.

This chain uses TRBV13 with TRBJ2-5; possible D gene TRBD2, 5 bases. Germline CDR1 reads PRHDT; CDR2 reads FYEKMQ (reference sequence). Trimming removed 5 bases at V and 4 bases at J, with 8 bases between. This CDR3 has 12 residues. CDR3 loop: CASSTAGETQYF. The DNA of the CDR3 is TGTGCCAGCAGCACGGCGGGAGAGACCCAGTACTTC.

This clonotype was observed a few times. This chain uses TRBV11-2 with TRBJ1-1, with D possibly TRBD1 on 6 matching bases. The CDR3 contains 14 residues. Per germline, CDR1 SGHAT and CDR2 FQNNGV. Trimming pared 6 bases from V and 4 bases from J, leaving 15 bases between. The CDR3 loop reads CASRRGGATTEAFF. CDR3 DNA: TGTGCCAGCAGACGGGGGGGGGCGACCACTGAAGCTTTCTTT.

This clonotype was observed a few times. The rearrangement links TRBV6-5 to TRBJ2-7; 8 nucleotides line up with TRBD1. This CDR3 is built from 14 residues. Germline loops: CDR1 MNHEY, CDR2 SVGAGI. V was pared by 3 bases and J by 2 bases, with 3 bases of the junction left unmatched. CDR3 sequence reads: CASSYRQGPYEQYF. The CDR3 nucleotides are TGTGCCAGCAGTTATAGACAGGGGCCCTACGAGCAGTACTTC.

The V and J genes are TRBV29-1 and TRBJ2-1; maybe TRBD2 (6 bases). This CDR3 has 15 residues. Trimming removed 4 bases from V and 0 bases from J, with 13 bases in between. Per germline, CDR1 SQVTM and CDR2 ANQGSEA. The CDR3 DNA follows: TGCAGCGTTGCCGGAGGGGCCAGCTCCTACAATGAGCAGTTCTTC. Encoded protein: CSVAGGASSYNEQFF.

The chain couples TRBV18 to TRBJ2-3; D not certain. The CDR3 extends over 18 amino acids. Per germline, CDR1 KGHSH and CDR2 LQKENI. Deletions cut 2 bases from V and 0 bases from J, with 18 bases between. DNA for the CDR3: TGTGCCAGCTCACCAGTCTCTGCCGGCAGAACTAGCACAGATACGCAGTATTTT. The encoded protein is CASSPVSAGRTSTDTQYF.

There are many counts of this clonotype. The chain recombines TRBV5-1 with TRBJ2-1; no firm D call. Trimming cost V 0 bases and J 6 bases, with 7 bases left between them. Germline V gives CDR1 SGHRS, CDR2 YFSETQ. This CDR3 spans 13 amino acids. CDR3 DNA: TGCGCCAGCAGCTTGGCCGCTAGCAATGAGCAGTTCTTC. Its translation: CASSLAASNEQFF.

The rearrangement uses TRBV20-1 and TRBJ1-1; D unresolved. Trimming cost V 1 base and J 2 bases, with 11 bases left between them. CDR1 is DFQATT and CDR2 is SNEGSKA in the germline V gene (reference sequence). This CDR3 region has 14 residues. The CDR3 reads CSARAAAGNTEAFF. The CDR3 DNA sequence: TGCAGTGCTAGAGCCGCTGCGGGTAACACTGAAGCTTTCTTT.

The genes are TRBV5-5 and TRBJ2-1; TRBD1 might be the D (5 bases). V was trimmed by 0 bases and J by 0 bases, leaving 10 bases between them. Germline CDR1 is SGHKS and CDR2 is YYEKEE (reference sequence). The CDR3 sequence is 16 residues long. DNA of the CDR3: TGTGCCAGCAGCTTGGCAGGGATTAGCTCCTACAATGAGCAGTTCTTC. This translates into CASSLAGISSYNEQFF.

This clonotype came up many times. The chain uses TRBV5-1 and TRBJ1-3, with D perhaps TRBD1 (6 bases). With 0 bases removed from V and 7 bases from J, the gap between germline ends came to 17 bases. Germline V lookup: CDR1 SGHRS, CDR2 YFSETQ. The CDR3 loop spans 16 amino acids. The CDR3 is CASSLELSGTSNTIYF. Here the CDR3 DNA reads TGCGCCAGCAGCTTGGAACTCAGCGGGACAAGTAACACCATATATTTT.

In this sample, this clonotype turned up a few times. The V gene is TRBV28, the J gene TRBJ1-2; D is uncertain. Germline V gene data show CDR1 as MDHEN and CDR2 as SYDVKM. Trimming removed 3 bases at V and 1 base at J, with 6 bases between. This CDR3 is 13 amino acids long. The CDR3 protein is CASSFGNNYGYTF. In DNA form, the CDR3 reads TGTGCCAGCAGTTTTGGCAATAACTATGGCTACACCTTC.

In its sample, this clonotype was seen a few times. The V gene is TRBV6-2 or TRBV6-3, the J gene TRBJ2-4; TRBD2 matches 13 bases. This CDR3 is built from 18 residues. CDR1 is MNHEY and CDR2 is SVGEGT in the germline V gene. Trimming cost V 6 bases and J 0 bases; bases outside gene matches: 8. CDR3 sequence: CASRAGLAGILAKNIQYF. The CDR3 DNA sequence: TGTGCCAGCAGGGCGGGACTAGCGGGAATCTTAGCCAAAAACATTCAGTACTTC.

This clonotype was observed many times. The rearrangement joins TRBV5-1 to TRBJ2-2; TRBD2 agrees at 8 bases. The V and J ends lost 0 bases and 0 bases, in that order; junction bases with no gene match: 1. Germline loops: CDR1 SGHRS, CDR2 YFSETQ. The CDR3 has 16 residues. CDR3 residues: CASSLVGGANTGELFF. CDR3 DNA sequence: TGCGCCAGCAGCTTGGTCGGGGGGGCGAACACCGGGGAGCTGTTTTTT. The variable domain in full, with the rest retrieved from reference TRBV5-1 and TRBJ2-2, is KAGVTQTPRYLIKTRGQQVTLSCSPISGHRSVSWYQQTPGQGLQFLFEYFSETQRNKGNFPGRFSGRQFSNSRSEMNVSTLELGDSALYLCASSLVGGANTGELFFGEGSRLTVL.

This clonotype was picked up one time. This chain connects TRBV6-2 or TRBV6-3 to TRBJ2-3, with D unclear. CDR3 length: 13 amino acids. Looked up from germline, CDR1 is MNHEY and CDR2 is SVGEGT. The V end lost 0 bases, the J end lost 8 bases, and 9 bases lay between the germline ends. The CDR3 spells CASSYSTGATQYF. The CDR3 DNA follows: TGTGCCAGCAGTTACTCGACCGGTGCTACGCAGTATTTT.

In DNA, the CDR3 is TGTGCCAGCAGTGAACGGAGAGTAGCCAAAAACATTCAGTACTTC. Translating it yields CASSERRVAKNIQYF. The chain joins TRBV2 to TRBJ2-4; no clear D. CDR3 length: 15 residues. Trimming removed 2 bases from V and 0 bases from J, with 8 bases in between. CDR1 is SNHLY, CDR2 FYNNEI, per germline.

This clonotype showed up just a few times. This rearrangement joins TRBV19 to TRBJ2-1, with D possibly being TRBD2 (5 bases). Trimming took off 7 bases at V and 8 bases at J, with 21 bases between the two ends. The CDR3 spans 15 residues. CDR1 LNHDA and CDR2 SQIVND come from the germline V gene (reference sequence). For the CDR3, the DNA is TGTGCCAGTAACCAATCCCCGAGGGCTTTCGATGAGCAGTTCTTC. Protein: CASNQSPRAFDEQFF. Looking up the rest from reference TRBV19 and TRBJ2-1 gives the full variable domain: DGGITQSPKYLFRKEGQNVTLSCEQNLNHDAMYWYRQDPGQGLRLIYYSQIVNDFQKGDIAEGYSVSREKKESFPLTVTSAQKNPTAFYLCASNQSPRAFDEQFFGPGTRLTVL.

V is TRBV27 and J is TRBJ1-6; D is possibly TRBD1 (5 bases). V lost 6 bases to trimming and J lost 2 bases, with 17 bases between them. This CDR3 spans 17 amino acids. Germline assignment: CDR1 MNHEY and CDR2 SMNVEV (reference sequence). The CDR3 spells CASSPRAGLAYNSPLHF. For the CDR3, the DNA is TGTGCCAGCAGCCCAAGAGCAGGGCTGGCCTATAATTCACCCCTCCACTTT.

DNA for the CDR3: TGCAGCGTCGGCTTGGGACAGGGGGCGCGGGAGCTGTTTTTT. It encodes CSVGLGQGARELFF. The chain joins TRBV29-1 to TRBJ2-2; 12 nucleotides line up with TRBD1. The germline V gene has CDR1 SQVTM and CDR2 ANQGSEA. With V trimmed by 6 bases and J by 9 bases, 8 bases remained unmatched. This CDR3 contains 14 residues.

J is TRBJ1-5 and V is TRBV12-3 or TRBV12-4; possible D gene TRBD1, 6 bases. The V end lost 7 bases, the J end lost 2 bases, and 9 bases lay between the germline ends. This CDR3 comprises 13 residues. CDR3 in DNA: TGTGCCAGCAAGGGGGGAGGCAATCAGCCCCAGCATTTT. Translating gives CASKGGGNQPQHF.

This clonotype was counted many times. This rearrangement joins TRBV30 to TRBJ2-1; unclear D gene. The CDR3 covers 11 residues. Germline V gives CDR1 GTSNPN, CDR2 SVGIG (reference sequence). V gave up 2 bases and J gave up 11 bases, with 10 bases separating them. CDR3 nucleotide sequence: TGTGCCTGGAGTCTGAGGCAGAAGCAGTTCTTC. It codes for CAWSLRQKQFF.

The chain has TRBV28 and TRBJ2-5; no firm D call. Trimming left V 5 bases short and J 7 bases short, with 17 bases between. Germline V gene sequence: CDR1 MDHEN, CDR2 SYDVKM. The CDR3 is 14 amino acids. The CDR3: CASSRRRGSGTQYF. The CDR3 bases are TGTGCCAGCAGTCGGCGTCGCGGTTCGGGGACCCAGTACTTC.

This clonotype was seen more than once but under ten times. The CDR3 DNA is TGTGCCACCAGCAGAGATGGTGTAGGTTTCTACGAGCAGTACTTC. It specifies CATSRDGVGFYEQYF. The chain carries TRBV15 and TRBJ2-7, with no clear D. Germline CDR1 reads LNHNV; CDR2 reads YYDKDF (reference sequence). V dropped 0 bases and J dropped 3 bases, with 12 bases sitting between them. The CDR3 is 15 residues long.

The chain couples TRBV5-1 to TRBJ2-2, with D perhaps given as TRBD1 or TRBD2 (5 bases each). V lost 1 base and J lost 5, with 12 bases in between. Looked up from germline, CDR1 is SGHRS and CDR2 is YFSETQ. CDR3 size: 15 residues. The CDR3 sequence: CASSLNGGRTGELFF. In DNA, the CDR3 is TGCGCCAGCAGCTTGAATGGGGGAAGGACCGGGGAGCTGTTTTTT.

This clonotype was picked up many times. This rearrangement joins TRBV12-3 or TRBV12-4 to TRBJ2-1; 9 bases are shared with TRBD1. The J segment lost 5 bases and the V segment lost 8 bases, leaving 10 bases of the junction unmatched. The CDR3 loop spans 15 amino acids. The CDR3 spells CASWKVGQGNNEQFF. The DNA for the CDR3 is TGTGCCAGCTGGAAGGTGGGACAGGGTAACAATGAGCAGTTCTTC.

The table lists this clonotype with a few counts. The CDR3: CASSQGPGDNNEQFF. The CDR3 nucleotides read TGCGCCAGCAGCCAAGGGCCGGGGGACAACAATGAGCAGTTCTTC. The chain carries TRBV4-3 and TRBJ2-1, with D perhaps matching TRBD1 or TRBD2 (6 bases each). V gave up 1 base and J gave up 5 bases, with 12 bases separating them. The CDR3 runs to 15 residues. The germline gives CDR1 LGHNA, CDR2 YSLEER.